The next 29 T cell receptor beta chains were all read from a single sample in a study of T cell responses to AZD1222 COVID-19 vaccine. Sequenced by immunoSEQ multiplex PCR; TCRdb stores in-frame clones only, minus some. The table includes about 170,000 clones, around 89% detected once. The starting material was peripheral blood, obtained on day 0 of AZD1222 vaccination. These receptors were obtained from an adult in good health.

This chain uses TRBV27 with TRBJ1-5, with 7 nucleotides matching TRBD1. This CDR3 is 15 amino acids long. Germline CDR1 is MNHEY and CDR2 is SMNVEV (reference sequence). The junction had 7 bases not matched to a gene; V was cut back by 5 bases and J by 3 bases. CDR3 sequence: CASSPGTVLNQPQHF. Here the CDR3 DNA reads TGTGCCAGCAGTCCGGGGACAGTCCTCAATCAGCCCCAGCATTTT.

This chain connects TRBV21-1 to TRBJ2-3; the table's D gene call, TRBD1, was not cross checked with the DNA. TRBV21-1 is a known pseudogene. The CDR3 extends over 16 amino acids. The CDR3 DNA reads as TGTGCCAGCAGCAAAGTCCGGGGACAGAGTACAGATACGCAGTATTTT. Protein product: CASSKVRGQSTDTQYF.

The chain combines TRBV21-1 with TRBJ2-6; the table's TRBD1 call for D was not verified on the DNA. TRBV21-1 is a listed pseudogene. The CDR3 covers 17 residues. CDR3 in DNA: TGTGCCAGCATCCTCATAGACAGGGGGTCTGGGGCCAACGTCCTGACTTTC. This sequence encodes CASILIDRGSGANVLTF.

The rearrangement joins TRBV6-6 to TRBJ2-6; weak D call: TRBD1 (6 bases). The CDR3 is made up of 20 amino acids. Germline CDR1 and CDR2: MNHNY and SVGAGI (reference sequence). Trimming pared 6 bases from V and 2 bases from J, leaving 26 bases between. CDR3 DNA: TGTGCCAGCAGCCCAACCCGAGAAGTCAAAACAGGGACTGGGGCCAACGTCCTGACTTTC. Translating gives CASSPTREVKTGTGANVLTF.

V usage is TRBV2 and J usage is TRBJ2-6; 9 positions agree with TRBD1. V lost 11 bases to trimming and J lost 2 bases; unmatched junction nucleotides: 4. Germline assignment: CDR1 SNHLY and CDR2 FYNNEI. This CDR3 is 14 amino acids long. CDR3: CAGDRGTGANVLTF. DNA for the CDR3: TGTGCCGGAGACAGGGGGACTGGGGCCAACGTCCTGACTTTC. Full variable domain (missing parts from reference TRBV2 and TRBJ2-6): EPEVTQTPSHQVTQMGQEVILRCVPISNHLYFYWYRQILGQKVEFLVSFYNNEISEKSEIFDDQFSVERPDGSNFTLKIRSTKLEDSAMYFCAGDRGTGANVLTFGAGSRLTVL.

This chain joins TRBV4-1 and TRBJ2-5, with D possibly matching TRBD1 (5 bases). From germline, CDR1 is MGHRA and CDR2 YSYEKL. This CDR3 region has 15 residues. V shed 1 base and J shed 5 bases, with 14 bases lying between them. The CDR3 DNA sequence: TGCGCCAGCAGCCAAGTTTCCCAGGGCTGGGAGACCCAGTACTTC. Residues: CASSQVSQGWETQYF.

This sequence joins TRBV5-6 and TRBJ2-7, with D unclear. This CDR3 is 13 amino acids long. Trimming removed 7 bases from V and 1 base from J, with 12 bases in between. Germline assignment: CDR1 SGHDT and CDR2 YYEEEE. The CDR3 region has the DNA TGTGCCAGCGCCCCAGGCAGGTCCTACGAGCAGTACTTC. Its translation: CASAPGRSYEQYF.

The genes are TRBV5-4 and TRBJ1-2; D is unresolved. V was clipped by 0 bases and J by 4 bases, with 4 bases between them. Germline CDR1 and CDR2: SGHNT and YYREEE (reference sequence). This CDR3 has 12 amino acids. DNA of the CDR3: TGTGCCAGCAGCTTGGACACCTATGGCTACACCTTC. Translating gives CASSLDTYGYTF.

V usage is TRBV7-2 and J usage is TRBJ2-5; D may be TRBD2 (6 bases). Germline CDR1 and CDR2: SGHTA and FQGNSA. CDR3 length equals 13 residues. Trimming stripped 5 bases from V and 4 bases from J, with 11 bases between. CDR3 bases: TGTGCCAGCAGCCTAGGGGAGGCAGAGACCCAGTACTTC. Residues: CASSLGEAETQYF.

The gene calls are TRBV2 and TRBJ2-2, with 10 bases aligning to TRBD1. CDR3 length: 16 residues. V was pared by 3 bases and J by 5 bases, with 6 bases of the junction left unmatched. Germline CDR1 SNHLY, CDR2 FYNNEI. This chain's CDR3 is CASSEGQGSRTGELFF. CDR3 nucleotide sequence: TGTGCCAGCAGTGAGGGACAGGGGAGTCGGACCGGGGAGCTGTTTTTT.

This chain connects TRBV6-2 or TRBV6-3 to TRBJ1-2; D gene unclear. The CDR3 runs 13 residues. V was pared by 5 bases and J by 8 bases, with 15 bases between. CDR1 and CDR2 (germline): MNHEY, SVGEGT. CDR3 in DNA: TGTGCCAGCAGTACAGCCCCCTTCCGAGGCTACACCTTC. Protein: CASSTAPFRGYTF.

The chain is built from TRBV5-1 and TRBJ1-1, with 8 bases matching TRBD1. CDR3 length: 13 amino acids. The V gene end was trimmed by 2 bases and the J gene end by 4 bases; junction bases not matched to a gene: 1. Per the germline V gene, CDR1 is SGHRS and CDR2 is YFSETQ. CDR3 in DNA: TGCGCCAGCAGCTTTACAGGGGGCACTGAAGCTTTCTTT. Protein sequence: CASSFTGGTEAFF.

The rearrangement links TRBV2 to TRBJ2-7; TRBD2 matches at 11 bases. CDR1 is SNHLY and CDR2 is FYNNEI in the germline V gene. The trim removed 5 bases at V and 3 bases at J, leaving 6 bases unmatched. The CDR3 is made up of 15 amino acids. The CDR3 reads CASSFSGGARYEQYF. CDR3 bases: TGTGCCAGCAGTTTTAGCGGGGGGGCCCGCTACGAGCAGTACTTC. Full variable domain (rest looked up from reference TRBV2 and TRBJ2-7): EPEVTQTPSHQVTQMGQEVILRCVPISNHLYFYWYRQILGQKVEFLVSFYNNEISEKSEIFDDQFSVERPDGSNFTLKIRSTKLEDSAMYFCASSFSGGARYEQYFGPGTRLTVT.

The rearrangement links TRBV4-2 to TRBJ1-2, with D tentatively TRBD1 (6 bases). Trimming removed 0 bases at V and 2 bases at J, with 10 bases between. Germline loops: CDR1 LGHNA, CDR2 YNFKEQ. The length of the CDR3 is 15 residues. For the CDR3, the DNA is TGTGCCAGCAGCCAAGACCAGGGGTCCAACTATGGCTACACCTTC. Its translation: CASSQDQGSNYGYTF.

The chain employs TRBV3-1 (or the pseudogene TRBV3-2) and TRBJ2-1; no firm D call. Germline V gene data show CDR1 as LGHDT and CDR2 as YNNKEL (reference sequence). The V gene lost 8 bases and the J gene lost 9 bases, with 8 bases spanning the gap. The CDR3 has 10 amino acids. The CDR3 is CASGSGEQFF. For the CDR3, the DNA is TGTGCCAGCGGAAGTGGTGAGCAGTTCTTC.

This clone was detected a few times. The chain joins TRBV6-5 to TRBJ1-3; D gene uncertain. Deletions cut 4 bases from V and 8 bases from J, with 12 bases between. The germline V gene encodes CDR1 MNHEY and CDR2 SVGAGI. CDR3 length: 13 amino acids. The CDR3 DNA reads TGTGCCAGCAGTTCCCCGGCTCGGCACACCATATATTTT. Protein product: CASSSPARHTIYF.

This rearrangement joins TRBV6-1 to TRBJ1-5, with a possible D match to TRBD1 (5 bases). The CDR3 covers 15 residues. V was cut by 3 bases and J by 5 bases, with 14 bases left in between. The germline CDR1 and CDR2 sequences are MNHNS and SASEGT. The CDR3 sequence is CASSDLGVRDQPQHF. The DNA of the CDR3 is TGTGCCAGCAGTGATCTAGGGGTCCGAGATCAGCCCCAGCATTTT.

This rearrangement joins TRBV7-6 to TRBJ2-7; TRBD2 agrees at 15 bases. V lost 4 bases and J lost 6; bases outside the gene matches: 7. Germline CDR1 is SGHVS and CDR2 is FNYEAQ. This CDR3 has 16 residues. The chain's CDR3 is CASSSGTSGGSGEQYF. The CDR3 region has the DNA TGTGCCAGCAGCTCAGGGACTAGCGGGGGGTCTGGCGAGCAGTACTTC.

The chain carries TRBV2 and TRBJ1-1; D is perhaps TRBD1 (6 bases). There are 16 residues in the CDR3. V shed 2 bases and J shed 3 bases, with 16 bases lying between them. Germline V gives CDR1 SNHLY, CDR2 FYNNEI. As DNA, the CDR3 is TGTGCCAGCAGTGAAACTGTTAGGGGGGGCTACACTGAAGCTTTCTTT. It yields the protein CASSETVRGGYTEAFF.

This chain links TRBV2 with TRBJ2-3; D not resolved. Trimming took 6 bases from V and 3 from J, leaving 16 bases between them. The CDR3 extends over 15 amino acids. Germline CDR1 is SNHLY and CDR2 is FYNNEI. The CDR3 bases are TGTGCCAGCAGAGGTTTGGCTAGAGGTACAGATACGCAGTATTTT. Translation: CASRGLARGTDTQYF.

CDR3 residues: CASGGGEGWPQHF. CDR3 DNA sequence: TGTGCCAGCGGGGGAGGGGAGGGTTGGCCCCAGCATTTT. The chain couples TRBV6-5 to TRBJ1-5; D perhaps matches TRBD1 (5 bases). The germline CDR1 and CDR2 sequences are MNHEY and SVGAGI. The CDR3 has 13 amino acids. V gave up 8 bases and J gave up 9 bases, with 17 bases separating them.

The chain has TRBV4-3 and TRBJ2-3; TRBD2 matches 10 bases. The CDR3 consists of 16 residues. V lost 2 bases, J lost 3 bases, and 5 bases stayed unmatched. The germline V gene has CDR1 LGHNA and CDR2 YSLEER. The CDR3 region is CASSQYSGGVTDTQYF. Written as DNA, the CDR3 is TGCGCCAGCAGCCAATACAGCGGGGGGGTAACAGATACGCAGTATTTT.

V is TRBV9 and J is TRBJ2-3; 10 bases are a match to TRBD1. CDR1 is SGDLS and CDR2 is YYNGEE in the germline V gene. V gave up 4 bases and J gave up 6 bases; unmatched junction bases: 8. The CDR3 contains 15 residues. The CDR3 DNA is TGTGCCAGCAGCACCCCGGGACAGGGGTTTGATACGCAGTATTTT. It yields the protein CASSTPGQGFDTQYF. The full variable domain, its missing parts supplied by reference TRBV9 and TRBJ2-3, is DSGVTQTPKHLITATGQRVTLRCSPRSGDLSVYWYQQSLDQGLQFLIQYYNGEERAKGNILERFSAQQFPDLHSELNLSSLELGDSALYFCASSTPGQGFDTQYFGPGTRLTVL.

The chain couples TRBV15 to TRBJ1-1; D ambiguous. Germline loops: CDR1 LNHNV, CDR2 YYDKDF (reference sequence). The V and J ends lost 0 bases and 2 bases respectively, with 10 bases between them. The CDR3 extends over 15 amino acids. CDR3 coding DNA: TGTGCCACCAGCAGAGATCGAATAGGAAACACTGAAGCTTTCTTT. It is translated as CATSRDRIGNTEAFF.

This clone was counted only a few times. V usage is TRBV19 and J usage is TRBJ1-1; D not resolved. Germline V gene data show CDR1 as LNHDA and CDR2 as SQIVND (reference sequence). The V end was cut by 2 bases, the J end by 4 bases, with 8 bases between. CDR3 length: 13 residues. CDR3 DNA: TGTGCCAGTAGTATATGGGGTACCACTGAAGCTTTCTTT. Translation gives CASSIWGTTEAFF.

The V and J genes are TRBV14 and TRBJ1-1; D unresolved. Looked up from germline, CDR1 is SGHDN and CDR2 is FVKESK. This CDR3 spans 11 amino acids. V shed 5 bases and J shed 3 bases, with 4 bases lying between them. CDR3 bases: TGTGCCAGCAGCGCTTACACTGAAGCTTTCTTT. Translating it yields CASSAYTEAFF.

V and J are TRBV7-2 and TRBJ2-1, with TRBD2 as a possible D gene (6 bases). Germline V CDR1 and CDR2: SGHTA, FQGNSA. V was cut by 3 bases and J by 8 bases, with 11 bases left in between. This CDR3 spans 13 amino acids. CDR3 sequence: CASSFGGTDEQFF. DNA for the CDR3: TGTGCCAGCAGCTTCGGGGGTACCGATGAGCAGTTCTTC. Variable domain in full (rest from reference TRBV7-2 and TRBJ2-1): GAGVSQSPSNKVTEKGKDVELRCDPISGHTALYWYRQSLGQGLEFLIYFQGNSAPDKSGLPSDRFSAERTGGSVSTLTIQRTQQEDSAVYLCASSFGGTDEQFFGPGTRLTVL.

V and J are TRBV2 and TRBJ2-4, with D uncertain. The CDR3 runs to 15 residues. CDR1 and CDR2 (germline): SNHLY, FYNNEI. Trimming took off 5 bases at V and 1 base at J, with 12 bases between the two ends. CDR3 nucleotide sequence: TGTGCCAGCAGTATTGAGTTTTTTGCCAAAAACATTCAGTACTTC. Protein: CASSIEFFAKNIQYF.

The table lists this clone with a count of one. The chain carries TRBV2 and TRBJ2-5, with a possible D match to TRBD1 (5 bases). Germline V gene sequence: CDR1 SNHLY, CDR2 FYNNEI. The CDR3 loop spans 14 amino acids. V lost 1 base, J lost 4 bases, and 10 bases lay in between. The CDR3 nucleotides are TGTGCCAGCAGTGAAGACCAGGGTCCAGAGACCCAGTACTTC. Translation: CASSEDQGPETQYF.